These T cell receptor beta chains were read from a single sample in a study of blood T cell repertoires in COVID-19. The data were produced by immunoSEQ multiplex PCR, yet TCRdb's version contains in-frame clones alone and is incomplete. The sample has about 200,000 clones, roughly 91% seen once. Sequenced input: PBMCs or T cells enriched from blood (not recorded which). Receptor source: a woman aged 30 to 39 with acute COVID-19. The CDR3 runs from the conserved cysteine through the conserved F or W. Fields, in order: D gene, clone size, J gene, V gene, CDR3 protein, CDR3 DNA. D genes are given only for firm matches. Expanded clones are given a class, and other clones once, few, many or no size at all.

d_call: TRBD1; clone_size: NA; j_call: TRBJ1-2; v_call: TRBV15; cdr3_aa: CATSRDPGQNYGYTF; cdr3_nt: TGTGCCACCAGCAGAGATCCGGGACAGAACTATGGCTACACCTTC
d_call: TRBD1; clone_size: few; j_call: TRBJ1-1; v_call: TRBV7-9; cdr3_aa: CASRPTGVGLAEAFF; cdr3_nt: TGTGCCAGCAGACCGACAGGGGTTGGCTTGGCTGAAGCTTTCTTT
d_call: NA; clone_size: NA; j_call: TRBJ1-1; v_call: TRBV7-3; cdr3_aa: CASSLVTVTEAFF; cdr3_nt: TGTGCCAGCAGCTTAGTGACAGTCACTGAAGCTTTCTTT
d_call: NA; clone_size: NA; j_call: TRBJ2-2; v_call: TRBV19; cdr3_aa: CASSIPAGELFF; cdr3_nt: TGTGCCAGTAGTATACCGGCCGGGGAGCTGTTTTTT
d_call: NA; clone_size: NA; j_call: TRBJ1-1; v_call: TRBV4-1; cdr3_aa: CASSQVGRGSTNTEAFF; cdr3_nt: TGCGCCAGCAGCCAGGTTGGGAGGGGAAGCACGAACACTGAAGCTTTCTTT
d_call: TRBD1; clone_size: NA; j_call: TRBJ2-7; v_call: TRBV27; cdr3_aa: CASSYSPGQGSYEQYF; cdr3_nt: TGTGCCAGCAGTTATTCACCGGGACAGGGATCCTACGAGCAGTACTTC
d_call: TRBD1; clone_size: NA; j_call: TRBJ1-6; v_call: TRBV5-5; cdr3_aa: CASTPATGSRYNSPLHF; cdr3_nt: TGTGCCAGCACCCCGGCGACAGGGTCGCGATATAATTCACCCCTCCACTTT
d_call: NA; clone_size: NA; j_call: TRBJ1-6; v_call: TRBV5-1; cdr3_aa: CASSPPAGENSPLHF; cdr3_nt: TGCGCCAGCAGCCCCCCGGCAGGGGAGAATTCACCCCTCCACTTT
d_call: NA; clone_size: once; j_call: TRBJ1-2; v_call: TRBV28; cdr3_aa: CASSLERSSYGYTF; cdr3_nt: TGTGCCAGCAGTTTGGAGCGGAGTTCTTATGGCTACACCTTC
d_call: NA; clone_size: NA; j_call: TRBJ2-2; v_call: TRBV6-5; cdr3_aa: CASRPLGATGELFF; cdr3_nt: TGTGCCAGCAGGCCCCTAGGTGCCACCGGGGAGCTGTTTTTT
d_call: TRBD2; clone_size: NA; j_call: TRBJ2-1; v_call: TRBV11-3; cdr3_aa: CASSLEQSGGFYNEQFF; cdr3_nt: TGTGCCAGCAGCTTAGAGCAGTCGGGGGGGTTCTACAATGAGCAGTTCTTC
d_call: NA; clone_size: NA; j_call: TRBJ1-1; v_call: TRBV3-1/TRBV3-2; cdr3_aa: CASSQGLVFSPRGTEAFF; cdr3_nt: TGTGCCAGCAGCCAGGGTCTGGTTTTCAGTCCCCGGGGCACTGAAGCTTTCTTT
d_call: NA; clone_size: NA; j_call: TRBJ1-5; v_call: TRBV7-8; cdr3_aa: CASSLEQGYSNQPQHF; cdr3_nt: TGTGCCAGCAGCTTAGAACAGGGTTATAGCAATCAGCCCCAGCATTTT
d_call: NA; clone_size: NA; j_call: TRBJ2-5; v_call: TRBV9; cdr3_aa: CASSVGDWKETQYF; cdr3_nt: TGTGCCAGCAGCGTAGGAGACTGGAAAGAGACCCAGTACTTC
d_call: TRBD1; clone_size: few; j_call: TRBJ1-1; v_call: TRBV11-2; cdr3_aa: CASSFPRTGEDTEAFF; cdr3_nt: TGTGCCAGCAGCTTCCCCCGGACAGGGGAGGACACTGAAGCTTTCTTT
d_call: NA; clone_size: NA; j_call: TRBJ2-1; v_call: TRBV19; cdr3_aa: CASRTAYNEQFF; cdr3_nt: TGTGCCAGCCGGACAGCCTACAATGAGCAGTTCTTC
d_call: TRBD1; clone_size: NA; j_call: TRBJ2-1; v_call: TRBV5-4; cdr3_aa: CASSPRDRGNEQFF; cdr3_nt: TGTGCCAGCAGTCCCCGAGACAGGGGCAATGAGCAGTTCTTC
d_call: NA; clone_size: NA; j_call: TRBJ2-3; v_call: TRBV24-1; cdr3_aa: CATSVGPGGTDTQYF; cdr3_nt: TGTGCCACCAGTGTAGGGCCTGGGGGGACGGATACGCAGTATTTT
d_call: NA; clone_size: NA; j_call: TRBJ2-7; v_call: TRBV27; cdr3_aa: CASSSGTIGNEQYF; cdr3_nt: TGTGCCAGCAGTTCAGGAACGATCGGAAACGAGCAGTACTTC
d_call: TRBD2; clone_size: NA; j_call: TRBJ2-7; v_call: TRBV6-2/TRBV6-3; cdr3_aa: CASSYPRGGNLNEQYF; cdr3_nt: TGTGCCAGCAGTTACCCGAGGGGAGGGAACCTGAACGAGCAGTACTTC
d_call: NA; clone_size: NA; j_call: TRBJ1-4; v_call: TRBV5-1; cdr3_aa: CASSRDTATNEKLFF; cdr3_nt: TGCGCCAGCAGCCGCGACACCGCAACTAATGAAAAACTGTTTTTT
d_call: NA; clone_size: NA; j_call: TRBJ2-7; v_call: TRBV7-3; cdr3_aa: CASSPSPLPSYEQYF; cdr3_nt: TGTGCCAGCAGCCCTAGCCCCCTCCCCAGCTACGAGCAGTACTTC
d_call: NA; clone_size: NA; j_call: TRBJ1-2; v_call: TRBV4-1; cdr3_aa: CASSQDRAGFGYTF; cdr3_nt: TGCGCCAGCAGCCAAGATCGGGCGGGGTTTGGCTACACCTTC
d_call: NA; clone_size: once; j_call: TRBJ1-3; v_call: TRBV6-2/TRBV6-3; cdr3_aa: CASSYSRFSGASGNTIYF; cdr3_nt: TGTGCCAGCAGTTACTCGAGATTTTCAGGGGCCTCTGGAAACACCATATATTTT
d_call: NA; clone_size: NA; j_call: TRBJ1-3; v_call: TRBV7-7; cdr3_aa: CATAEGTNPGNTIYF; cdr3_nt: TGTGCCACCGCCGAAGGGACAAACCCTGGAAACACCATATATTTT
d_call: NA; clone_size: few; j_call: TRBJ2-1; v_call: TRBV30; cdr3_aa: CAWSPPKTGGLEQFF; cdr3_nt: TGTGCCTGGAGCCCCCCAAAGACAGGCGGGTTGGAGCAGTTCTTC
d_call: NA; clone_size: NA; j_call: TRBJ1-1; v_call: TRBV20-1; cdr3_aa: CSASLQGGSEAFF; cdr3_nt: TGCAGTGCTAGTCTACAGGGAGGGTCTGAAGCTTTCTTT
d_call: TRBD1; clone_size: once; j_call: TRBJ1-6; v_call: TRBV10-3; cdr3_aa: CAISDPRNSDRDYNSPLHF; cdr3_nt: TGTGCCATCAGTGACCCGCGGAATTCCGACAGGGACTATAATTCACCCCTCCACTTT
d_call: TRBD1; clone_size: NA; j_call: TRBJ1-2; v_call: TRBV9; cdr3_aa: CASSHGDRGYGYTF; cdr3_nt: TGTGCCAGCAGCCACGGGGACAGGGGATACGGCTACACCTTC
d_call: NA; clone_size: NA; j_call: TRBJ2-4; v_call: TRBV6-2/TRBV6-3; cdr3_aa: CASSPLGLAKNIQYF; cdr3_nt: TGTGCCAGCAGTCCCCTTGGGCTCGCCAAAAACATTCAGTACTTC
d_call: TRBD1; clone_size: NA; j_call: TRBJ1-5; v_call: TRBV6-5; cdr3_aa: CASSYDHRGYQPQHF; cdr3_nt: TGTGCCAGCAGTTACGACCACAGGGGCTATCAGCCCCAGCATTTT
d_call: NA; clone_size: NA; j_call: TRBJ2-3; v_call: TRBV6-5; cdr3_aa: CASSRKGLTDTQYF; cdr3_nt: TGTGCCAGCAGTAGGAAGGGACTCACAGATACGCAGTATTTT
d_call: NA; clone_size: NA; j_call: TRBJ1-2; v_call: TRBV28; cdr3_aa: CASSYGGRYGYTF; cdr3_nt: TGTGCCAGCAGCTATGGGGGGAGATATGGCTACACCTTC
d_call: NA; clone_size: NA; j_call: TRBJ2-2; v_call: TRBV4-3; cdr3_aa: CASSQDGGLRAGELFF; cdr3_nt: NA
d_call: NA; clone_size: medium-sized; j_call: TRBJ1-2; v_call: TRBV9; cdr3_aa: CASRVNLPNYGYTF; cdr3_nt: TGTGCCAGCAGAGTAAACCTACCTAACTATGGCTACACCTTC
d_call: NA; clone_size: NA; j_call: TRBJ1-1; v_call: TRBV2; cdr3_aa: CASSPRTGGPGTEAFF; cdr3_nt: TGTGCCAGCAGCCCAAGAACGGGCGGACCGGGGACTGAAGCTTTCTTT
d_call: NA; clone_size: NA; j_call: TRBJ2-5; v_call: TRBV9; cdr3_aa: CASSQGYVYGSQETQYF; cdr3_nt: TGTGCCAGCAGCCAAGGGTACGTTTATGGGAGCCAAGAGACCCAGTACTTC
d_call: TRBD2; clone_size: NA; j_call: TRBJ2-1; v_call: TRBV19; cdr3_aa: CASSYSGGAGEQFF; cdr3_nt: TGTGCCAGTAGCTATAGCGGGGGGGCTGGTGAGCAGTTCTTC